These 32 T cell receptor beta chains share one sample of origin, sequenced in a study of cytomegalovirus exposure and HLA in healthy donors. With 60 Vbeta and 13 Jbeta primers, the PCR was carried out. Here immunoSEQ multiplex PCR was the method, and the copy in TCRdb shows in-frame clones only, minus some. The data contain 40,000 to 55,000 clones, 55% to 85% of them singletons. The sample was PBMCs. The receptors derive from a woman aged 50 to 65 in good health and CMV-seronegative.

The chain uses TRBV18 and TRBJ2-7, with TRBD1 as a possible D gene (6 bases). The CDR3 length is 13 residues. V lost 4 bases to trimming and J lost 1 base, with 8 bases between them. The germline gives CDR1 KGHSH, CDR2 LQKENI. The CDR3 DNA follows: TGTGCCAGCTCACAACAGGGATCCTACGAGCAGTACTTC. This codes for CASSQQGSYEQYF.

The chain is built from TRBV30 and TRBJ2-7; D unresolved. V lost 4 bases to trimming and J lost 6 bases, with 16 bases between them. CDR1 is GTSNPN and CDR2 is SVGIG in the germline V gene (reference sequence). CDR3 length equals 13 residues. Here the CDR3 DNA reads TGTGCCTGGATGATTGTTGGTTCGGGCGAGCAGTACTTC. Translation: CAWMIVGSGEQYF.

The chain links TRBV9 to TRBJ2-3; 8 bases align to TRBD2. The CDR3 totals 16 residues. V lost 0 bases, J lost 3 bases, and 6 bases stayed unmatched. Germline-derived CDR1 and CDR2 are SGDLS and YYNGEE. The CDR3, as DNA: TGTGCCAGCAGCGTAGGACAGCGGGAGCTAACAGATACGCAGTATTTT. Its translation: CASSVGQRELTDTQYF.

J is TRBJ2-3 and V is TRBV6-4; 10 bases match TRBD2. The germline V gene has CDR1 MRHNA and CDR2 SNTAGT. Germline trimming cut 6 bases from V and 4 bases from J; bases unmatched to any gene: 4. The CDR3 has 14 amino acids. This CDR3 is CASSALAGADTQYF. The CDR3 DNA reads TGTGCCAGCAGCGCCCTAGCGGGAGCAGATACGCAGTATTTT.

This clone was seen more than once but under ten times. The chain combines TRBV6-5 with TRBJ2-3, with no clear D. The germline CDR1 and CDR2 sequences are MNHEY and SVGAGI. The CDR3 consists of 11 residues. Trimming left V 6 bases short and J 5 bases short, with 6 bases between. The CDR3 reads CASSVGDTQYF. DNA for the CDR3: TGTGCCAGCAGCGTCGGAGATACGCAGTATTTT.

V is TRBV18 and J is TRBJ1-4; D is perhaps TRBD1 (5 bases). The CDR3 has 12 amino acids. With 8 bases removed from V and 8 bases from J, the gap between germline ends came to 12 bases. Per the germline V gene, CDR1 is KGHSH and CDR2 is LQKENI. The CDR3 coding sequence is TGTGCCAGCCAAGGGGCAGGGGAAAAACTGTTTTTT. It yields the protein CASQGAGEKLFF. Together with reference TRBV18 and TRBJ1-4, the CDR3 gives the full variable domain: NAGVMQNPRHLVRRRGQEARLRCSPMKGHSHVYWYRQLPEEGLKFMVYLQKENIIDESGMPKERFSAEFPKEGPSILRIQQVVRGDSAAYFCASQGAGEKLFFGSGTQLSVL.

This chain joins TRBV27 and TRBJ2-2; 7 nucleotides align to TRBD1. Trimming cost V 8 bases and J 2 bases; bases outside gene matches: 8. The CDR3 loop spans 15 amino acids. CDR1 and CDR2 from the germline V gene are MNHEY and SMNVEV (reference sequence). The DNA of the CDR3 is TGTGCCAGCCGGAAACAGGGGATTAACACCGGGGAGCTGTTTTTT. It is translated as CASRKQGINTGELFF.

V is TRBV4-2 and J is TRBJ1-2, with TRBD1 matching 12 bases. The CDR3 covers 14 residues. CDR1 and CDR2 (germline): LGHNA, YNFKEQ. Unmatched junction bases numbered 5, after V lost 5 bases and J lost 7 bases. The CDR3 DNA sequence: TGTGCCAGCAGCGCTTGGGGACAGGGGGCTGGCTACACCTTC. Amino acid sequence: CASSAWGQGAGYTF.

The chain links TRBV19 to TRBJ1-4; no clear D. The CDR3 contains 15 residues. The ends were cut back, 7 bases at V and 7 bases at J, with 19 bases in the middle. Germline CDR1 reads LNHDA; CDR2 reads SQIVND (reference sequence). In DNA, the CDR3 is TGTGCCAGTACTCCCCGGGGAAGCCGGGGTGAAAAACTGTTTTTT. As protein: CASTPRGSRGEKLFF.

This rearrangement joins TRBV19 to TRBJ2-5, with 7 bases fitting TRBD1. The germline CDR1 and CDR2 sequences are LNHDA and SQIVND (reference sequence). The CDR3 length is 12 residues. Trimming took 10 bases from V and 5 from J; bases not matched to a gene: 7. The CDR3 region is CATRQGQETQYF. In DNA, the CDR3 is TGTGCCACTCGACAGGGTCAGGAGACCCAGTACTTC.

This clone was seen once. J is TRBJ2-7 and V is TRBV7-9; tentatively, D is TRBD1 (6 bases). CDR1 SEHNR and CDR2 FQNEAQ come from the germline V gene (reference sequence). V was clipped by 5 bases and J by 2 bases, with 19 bases between them. The CDR3 length is 16 residues. As DNA, the CDR3 is TGTGCCAGCAGCCTGAGGCTCGGGGACAAGACCTACGAGCAGTACTTC. Residues: CASSLRLGDKTYEQYF.

The chain couples TRBV7-2 to TRBJ2-3, with D unclear. Germline V CDR1 and CDR2: SGHTA, FQGNSA. The CDR3 loop spans 13 amino acids. Trimming took off 4 bases at V and 2 bases at J, with 7 bases between the two ends. The CDR3 here is CASSSYLTDTQYF. For the CDR3, the DNA is TGTGCCAGCAGCTCCTACCTCACAGATACGCAGTATTTT. The full variable domain, completed using reference TRBV7-2 and TRBJ2-3, is GAGVSQSPSNKVTEKGKDVELRCDPISGHTALYWYRQSLGQGLEFLIYFQGNSAPDKSGLPSDRFSAERTGGSVSTLTIQRTQQEDSAVYLCASSSYLTDTQYFGPGTRLTVL.

J is TRBJ2-7 and V is TRBV27; maybe TRBD2 (6 bases). V was pared by 2 bases and J by 0 bases, with 14 bases between. The V gene's germline CDR1 is MNHEY and CDR2 SMNVEV (reference sequence). The CDR3 has 16 residues. CDR3 nucleotides: TGTGCCAGCAGTTTAAGGGTAACCGGGGGCTCCTACGAGCAGTACTTC. Amino acid sequence: CASSLRVTGGSYEQYF.

The rearrangement uses TRBV2 and TRBJ2-3, with TRBD1 as a possible D gene (6 bases). CDR3 length: 15 amino acids. Germline loops: CDR1 SNHLY, CDR2 FYNNEI. V gave up 4 bases and J gave up 5 bases, with 16 bases separating them. The CDR3 DNA follows: TGTGCCAGCAGTGGATGGACAGAGAACGTAGATACGCAGTATTTT. Protein: CASSGWTENVDTQYF. The full variable domain, in which reference TRBV2 and TRBJ2-3 provide the parts outside the CDR3, is EPEVTQTPSHQVTQMGQEVILRCVPISNHLYFYWYRQILGQKVEFLVSFYNNEISEKSEIFDDQFSVERPDGSNFTLKIRSTKLEDSAMYFCASSGWTENVDTQYFGPGTRLTVL.

This sequence joins TRBV2 and TRBJ1-5, with unresolved D. The germline gives CDR1 SNHLY, CDR2 FYNNEI. The CDR3 is 14 amino acids. V lost 1 base, J lost 5 bases, and 9 bases lay in between. The CDR3 nucleotides are TGTGCCAGCAGTGAAGTCACTCAATATCAGCCCCAGCATTTT. As protein: CASSEVTQYQPQHF.

This chain connects TRBV7-9 to TRBJ1-1, with 11 bases identical to TRBD1. Germline V gene sequence: CDR1 SEHNR, CDR2 FQNEAQ (reference sequence). This CDR3 spans 15 amino acids. V shed 5 bases, J shed 9 bases, and the junction held 11 bases outside the gene matches. The CDR3 DNA sequence: TGTGCCAGCAGCCCTACTCGGGACAGGGGGACCCAAGCTTTCTTT. It encodes CASSPTRDRGTQAFF.

About this clone itself: One end of the junction varies from germline; a read error may be responsible. The genes are TRBV19 and TRBJ1-1, with D tentatively TRBD1 (6 bases). Germline assignment: CDR1 LNHDA and CDR2 SQIVND (reference sequence). The CDR3 runs 15 residues. The CDR3 nucleotides are TGTGCCAGTAGTACGCAGGGGAACGTGAATACTGAAGCTTTCTTT. Protein product: CASSTQGNVNTEAFF.

The chain combines TRBV9 with TRBJ1-1, with TRBD1 matching 7 bases. The CDR3 consists of 13 residues. Germline values: CDR1 SGDLS, CDR2 YYNGEE. V lost 1 base and J lost 3; bases outside the gene matches: 0. In DNA form, the CDR3 reads TGTGCCAGCAGCGTACAGGGGGACACTGAAGCTTTCTTT. Protein product: CASSVQGDTEAFF.

J is TRBJ1-4 and V is TRBV4-2; D uncertain. CDR3 length equals 15 residues. The ends were cut back, 0 bases at V and 10 bases at J, with 15 bases in the middle. Germline V gives CDR1 LGHNA, CDR2 YNFKEQ. The CDR3: CASSQDSTESGKLFF. In DNA, the CDR3 is TGTGCCAGCAGCCAAGACTCGACCGAATCGGGAAAACTGTTTTTT.

This clone occurred a few times. The rearrangement uses TRBV29-1 and TRBJ2-5, with D perhaps matching TRBD2 (5 bases). Germline V gives CDR1 SQVTM, CDR2 ANQGSEA. V dropped 6 bases and J dropped 6 bases, with 14 bases sitting between them. The CDR3 is 12 amino acids. CDR3 nucleotide sequence: TGCAGCGTCTCAGGAGGTGGCCAGACCCAGTACTTC. This translates into CSVSGGGQTQYF.

The V and J genes are TRBV2 and TRBJ1-6; tentatively, D is TRBD1 (5 bases). The CDR3 loop spans 14 amino acids. Germline-derived CDR1 and CDR2 are SNHLY and FYNNEI. V lost 6 bases, J lost 7 bases, and 13 bases lay in between. The DNA of the CDR3 is TGTGCCAGCAGAGAGACAGCTTTCAATTCACCCCTCCACTTT. Amino acids: CASRETAFNSPLHF.

This clone was detected only a few times. This chain joins TRBV5-1 and TRBJ1-1; 8 bases are shared with TRBD1. Germline CDR1 reads SGHRS; CDR2 reads YFSETQ. The CDR3 sequence is 13 residues long. The trim removed 4 bases at V and 3 bases at J, leaving 2 bases unmatched. This CDR3 reads CASSTQGDTEAFF. CDR3 nucleotides: TGCGCCAGCAGCACACAGGGGGACACTGAAGCTTTCTTT.

This chain links TRBV2 with TRBJ2-7; D perhaps matches TRBD2 (5 bases). Germline values: CDR1 SNHLY, CDR2 FYNNEI. CDR3 length: 14 amino acids. V lost 6 bases to trimming and J lost 7 bases, with 19 bases between them. CDR3 sequence reads: CASRGDGGFGEQYF. CDR3 nucleotides: TGTGCCAGCAGGGGAGACGGAGGATTTGGAGAGCAGTACTTC.

This chain uses TRBV4-1 with TRBJ2-5, with D tentatively TRBD2 (5 bases). The CDR3 runs to 15 residues. Germline CDR1 reads MGHRA; CDR2 reads YSYEKL. V lost 0 bases, J lost 3 bases, and 11 bases lay in between. The CDR3 nucleotides are TGCGCCAGCAGCCAAGATCAAAAGCGGAAAGAGACCCAGTACTTC. Translation: CASSQDQKRKETQYF.

This clone was detected only a few times. The chain combines TRBV6-6 with TRBJ1-5, with 10 bases identical to TRBD1. With 5 bases clipped from V and 11 bases from J, the junction kept 6 bases outside the gene matches. This CDR3 contains 13 residues. In germline, CDR1 is MNHNY, CDR2 SVGAGI (reference sequence). DNA for the CDR3: TGTGCCAGCAGTCCCGGGACAGGGGCCACCCAGCATTTT. As protein: CASSPGTGATQHF.

This chain links TRBV5-5 with TRBJ1-1; 8 positions match TRBD1. Germline-derived CDR1 and CDR2 are SGHKS and YYEKEE (reference sequence). Trimming removed 0 bases from V and 1 base from J; junction bases left unmatched: 2. The CDR3 is made up of 15 amino acids. CDR3 nucleotides: TGTGCCAGCAGCTTGGCTGGGACAGGGAACACTGAAGCTTTCTTT. Translated, it gives CASSLAGTGNTEAFF.

This chain links TRBV5-8 with TRBJ2-7, with TRBD1 matching 10 bases. V gave up 4 bases and J gave up 7 bases; unmatched junction bases: 26. The CDR3 is made up of 20 amino acids. The germline gives CDR1 SGHTS, CDR2 YDEGEE. The DNA for the CDR3 is TGTGCCAGCAGCCCAAGGGCTCGGGACAGGGGTTCGTCGGATCATCGGGAGCAGTACTTC. As protein: CASSPRARDRGSSDHREQYF.

The chain links TRBV30 to TRBJ2-1, with TRBD1 matching over 8 bases. V lost 6 bases and J lost 10; bases outside the gene matches: 14. The CDR3 runs 14 residues. Germline-derived CDR1 and CDR2 are GTSNPN and SVGIG (reference sequence). In DNA form, the CDR3 reads TGTGCCTGCGCCGCGGGACAGGTGATTGGGGAGCAGTTCTTC. Protein product: CACAAGQVIGEQFF. Together with reference TRBV30 and TRBJ2-1, the CDR3 gives the full variable domain: SQTIHQWPATLVQPVGSPLSLECTVEGTSNPNLYWYRQAAGRGLQLLFYSVGIGQISSEVPQNLSASRPQDRQFILSSKKLLLSDSGFYLCACAAGQVIGEQFFGPGTRLTVL.

This clone was counted once. The chain recombines TRBV5-1 with TRBJ2-7; TRBD2 matches 7 bases. The CDR3 totals 14 residues. The V and J ends lost 4 bases and 5 bases, in that order; junction bases with no gene match: 9. Germline V gene data show CDR1 as SGHRS and CDR2 as YFSETQ. CDR3 in DNA: TGCGCCAGCAGCCAGAGCGGCAGCGGGAACGAGCAGTACTTC. This gives the protein CASSQSGSGNEQYF.

The rearrangement uses TRBV2 and TRBJ1-2, with D tentatively TRBD1 (6 bases). Trimming took off 7 bases at V and 4 bases at J, with 13 bases between the two ends. Germline CDR1 reads SNHLY; CDR2 reads FYNNEI. The CDR3 sequence is 13 residues long. The CDR3 loop reads CASILDRSYGYTF. Written as DNA, the CDR3 is TGTGCCAGCATCTTGGACAGAAGCTATGGCTACACCTTC. Complete variable domain (other parts from reference TRBV2 and TRBJ1-2): EPEVTQTPSHQVTQMGQEVILRCVPISNHLYFYWYRQILGQKVEFLVSFYNNEISEKSEIFDDQFSVERPDGSNFTLKIRSTKLEDSAMYFCASILDRSYGYTFGSGTRLTVV.

Of note for this clone: This same CDR3 is encoded by further DNA sequences in the sample. The chain employs TRBV30 and TRBJ2-7; 8 nucleotides align to TRBD2. The V and J ends lost 5 bases and 3 bases, in that order; junction bases with no gene match: 6. The CDR3 totals 13 residues. The germline CDR1 and CDR2 sequences are GTSNPN and SVGIG (reference sequence). The CDR3 protein is CAWVLAGGYEQYF. CDR3 sequence (DNA): TGTGCCTGGGTTCTGGCGGGGGGCTACGAGCAGTACTTC.

V usage is TRBV5-1 and J usage is TRBJ2-7; TRBD2 matches at 7 bases. The CDR3 spans 14 residues. The germline CDR1 and CDR2 sequences are SGHRS and YFSETQ. Trimming took 0 bases from V and 6 from J; bases not matched to a gene: 6. The CDR3 region has the DNA TGCGCCAGCAGCTTGGGTGGGGAGGGTGGCGAGCAGTACTTC. Amino acid sequence: CASSLGGEGGEQYF.